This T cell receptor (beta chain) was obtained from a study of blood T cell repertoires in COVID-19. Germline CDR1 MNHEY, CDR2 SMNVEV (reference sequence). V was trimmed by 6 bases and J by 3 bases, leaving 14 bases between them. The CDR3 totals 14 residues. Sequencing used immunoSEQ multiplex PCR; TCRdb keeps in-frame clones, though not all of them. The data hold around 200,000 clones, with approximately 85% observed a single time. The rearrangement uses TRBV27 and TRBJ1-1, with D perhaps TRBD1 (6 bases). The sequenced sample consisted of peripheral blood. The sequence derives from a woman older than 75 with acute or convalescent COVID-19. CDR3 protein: CASRKQGYDTEAFF. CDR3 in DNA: TGTGCCAGCAGAAAACAGGGTTACGACACTGAAGCTTTCTTT.